This TCR beta chain originates from a study of graft-versus-host responses after intestinal transplantation. Broader study findings: An association linked early post-transplant HvG declines with peak circulating GvH clone levels. The marrow of recipients harbored GvH clones, and ileum or blood showed some of them first.

This table comes from immunoSEQ multiplex PCR, and its TCRdb copy is limited to in-frame clones, with some not included. The sample has tens of thousands of clones, approximately 88% seen once; the top ten hold roughly 2.5%. As regards this clone: Its antigen is currently unknown.

This CDR3 has 14 residues. Germline CDR1 and CDR2: KGHSH and LQKENI. The V gene end was trimmed by 4 bases and the J gene end by 3 bases; junction bases not matched to a gene: 6. The clonotype comes from a human donor who received an intestinal transplant. Sample: unstimulated CD8+ T cells sorted from spleen or lymph node cells, taken before intestinal transplant. The chain recombines TRBV18 with TRBJ2-7, with 7 positions matching TRBD1. CDR3 region: CASSRGGMGYEQYF. The DNA of the CDR3 is TGTGCCAGCTCACGAGGGGGCATGGGCTACGAGCAGTACTTC.